Listed here are 30 T cell receptor beta chains from one sample, sequenced in a study of T cells in Graves' hyperthyroidism and ophthalmopathy. What was amplified from RNA transcripts were TCR beta CDR3 regions. In the first-round RT-PCR of the TCR CDR3, the HTBI primer set was used. TCRdb re-called the multiplex PCR reads through MiXCR, storing one row per CDR3 protein. This sample yields about 590,000 distinct CDR3 sequences, of which 15% to 17% are seen a single time; under 8% belongs to the top ten. Sequencing used blood. The origin of the receptors is a young woman with Graves' hyperthyroidism.

The rearrangement joins TRBV30 to TRBJ1-5; D remains unclear. The CDR3 has 14 amino acids. From germline, CDR1 is GTSNPN and CDR2 SVGIG (reference sequence). V was shortened by 2 bases and J by 0 bases, with 8 bases between the two germline ends. The CDR3 sequence is CAWSSRVSNQPQHF. The CDR3 DNA follows: TGTGCCTGGAGTTCGAGGGTTAGCAATCAGCCCCAGCATTTT.

This chain connects TRBV19 to TRBJ1-5; 7 bases map to TRBD1. There are 13 residues in the CDR3. Trimming took 8 bases from V and 7 from J; bases not matched to a gene: 8. Germline V CDR1 and CDR2: LNHDA, SQIVND (reference sequence). The CDR3 region has the DNA TGTGCCAGTCAATACTCACAGGGGCAGCCCCAGCATTTT. This gives the protein CASQYSQGQPQHF.

The chain employs TRBV27 and TRBJ2-4; no clear D gene. V lost 8 bases and J 4 bases, leaving 3 bases between the germline ends. CDR1 MNHEY and CDR2 SMNVEV come from the germline V gene (reference sequence). CDR3 length: 10 amino acids. CDR3 nucleotide sequence: TGTGCCAGCGGTAAAAACATTCAGTACTTC. Its translation: CASGKNIQYF.

This clonotype was detected ten times or more. The J gene is TRBJ2-7, the V gene TRBV5-1; 9 bases match TRBD1. J lost 2 bases, V lost 3 bases, and 21 bases had no gene match. The CDR3 spans 20 residues. The germline V gene encodes CDR1 SGHRS and CDR2 YFSETQ. The CDR3 DNA follows: TGCGCCAGCAGCTCCAGTTGGCCGGGACAGGGATCCTCATTTGCCTACGAGCAGTACTTC. Amino acids: CASSSSWPGQGSSFAYEQYF.

This clonotype was recorded at least ten times. The chain carries TRBV6-2 or TRBV6-3 and TRBJ1-1, with 8 bases fitting TRBD1. CDR1 MNHEY and CDR2 SVGEGT come from the germline V gene. The V and J ends lost 2 bases and 0 bases, in that order; junction bases with no gene match: 8. This CDR3 is built from 17 residues. The CDR3 bases are TGTGCCAGCAGTTACCCAGCCCGGACAGGGTTGAACACTGAAGCTTTCTTT. Translating it yields CASSYPARTGLNTEAFF.

This clonotype was detected a few times. Being one base from a much bigger clone, this may be a read error. The genes are TRBV12-3 or TRBV12-4 and TRBJ2-1, with 9 bases aligning to TRBD2. J was trimmed by 4 bases and V by 5 bases; bases with no gene match: 6. The CDR3 consists of 15 residues. CDR3 in DNA: TGTGCCAGCAGTCAGGCTAGCGGGGCTTACAATGAGCAGTTCTTC. Translating it yields CASSQASGAYNEQFF.

This clonotype showed up just a few times. The chain combines TRBV6-1 with TRBJ2-1, with a tentative D call TRBD1 (7 bases). Per the germline V gene, CDR1 is MNHNS and CDR2 is SASEGT. The CDR3 totals 15 residues. V was trimmed by 3 bases and J by 2 bases, leaving 11 bases between them. CDR3 protein: CASSDQGGPYNEQFF. DNA for the CDR3: TGTGCCAGCAGTGATCAGGGGGGCCCCTACAATGAGCAGTTCTTC.

There are a few counts of this clonotype. The V call is TRBV12-5, the J call TRBJ1-2; D gene uncertain. The germline gives CDR1 LGHNT, CDR2 FRNRAP. The CDR3 length is 12 residues. V lost 10 bases, J lost 5 bases, and 14 bases lay in between. Here the CDR3 reads CATDIGLYGYTF. In DNA form, the CDR3 reads TGTGCTACCGACATCGGTCTATATGGCTACACCTTC.

This clonotype came up many times. The rearrangement links TRBV11-2 to TRBJ1-1; possibly TRBD1 for D (6 bases). V dropped 4 bases and J dropped 6 bases, with 24 bases sitting between them. The length of the CDR3 is 17 residues. Looked up from germline, CDR1 is SGHAT and CDR2 is FQNNGV. The CDR3 here is CASSSSPGQSGGAEAFF. In DNA form, the CDR3 reads TGTGCCAGCAGCTCTTCCCCTGGACAGTCCGGAGGGGCTGAAGCTTTCTTT.

This clonotype was recorded many times. The V gene is TRBV7-3, the J gene TRBJ1-5; 7 bases are a match to TRBD1. Per the germline V gene, CDR1 is SGHTA and CDR2 is FQGTGA. The V segment lost 5 bases and the J segment 1 base; nucleotides outside the gene matches: 11. The CDR3 is 17 amino acids. DNA for the CDR3: TGTGCCAGCAGCCTCCCTGAGGACAGGCCGAGCAATCAGCCCCAGCATTTT. As protein: CASSLPEDRPSNQPQHF. The whole variable domain, filled in from reference TRBV7-3 and TRBJ1-5, reads GAGVSQTPSNKVTEKGKYVELRCDPISGHTALYWYRQSLGQGPEFLIYFQGTGAADDSGLPNDRFFAVRPEGSVSTLKIQRTERGDSAVYLCASSLPEDRPSNQPQHFGDGTRLSIL.

CDR3 in amino acids: CAWRTVVRTGELFF. The DNA for the CDR3 is TGTGCCTGGAGAACGGTTGTCCGGACCGGGGAGCTGTTTTTT. V is TRBV30 and J is TRBJ2-2; D not resolved. CDR1 and CDR2 (germline): GTSNPN, SVGIG (reference sequence). The CDR3 runs to 14 residues. V lost 3 bases and J 5 bases, leaving 13 bases between the germline ends. Full variable domain (outside the CDR3, taken from reference TRBV30 and TRBJ2-2): SQTIHQWPATLVQPVGSPLSLECTVEGTSNPNLYWYRQAAGRGLQLLFYSVGIGQISSEVPQNLSASRPQDRQFILSSKKLLLSDSGFYLCAWRTVVRTGELFFGEGSRLTVL.

At least ten counts were recorded for this clonotype. The chain has TRBV20-1 and TRBJ2-1, with 7 bases that match TRBD1. With V trimmed by 0 bases and J by 8 bases, 25 bases remained unmatched. Looked up from germline, CDR1 is DFQATT and CDR2 is SNEGSKA (reference sequence). This CDR3 comprises 20 residues. Written as DNA, the CDR3 is TGCAGTGCTAGAGATCTGGTCCAACAGGGGCCAACGGCCCAATTCGATGAGCAGTTCTTC. Residues: CSARDLVQQGPTAQFDEQFF.

Ten or more counts support this clonotype. The chain is built from TRBV20-1 and TRBJ2-7; 7 bases match TRBD1. After removal of 6 bases from V and 1 base from J, the junction contained 3 bases not matched to a gene. The CDR3 spans 12 residues. The germline gives CDR1 DFQATT, CDR2 SNEGSKA (reference sequence). The CDR3 nucleotides are TGCAGTGCCCAGGACAGGTCCTACGAGCAGTACTTC. Translating it yields CSAQDRSYEQYF.

This clonotype has ten or more counts. The chain joins TRBV11-1 to TRBJ2-3, with 11 nucleotides matching TRBD1. Germline CDR1 and CDR2: SGHAT and FQDESV (reference sequence). Trimming took 5 bases from V and 2 from J; bases not matched to a gene: 6. This CDR3 is built from 16 residues. The CDR3: CASSRDRGSLTDTQYF. Here the CDR3 DNA reads TGTGCCAGCAGCCGGGACAGGGGGTCCCTCACAGATACGCAGTATTTT.

The chain employs TRBV12-3 or TRBV12-4 and TRBJ1-1, with a weak D call TRBD1 (5 bases). There are 11 residues in the CDR3. V gave up 5 bases and J gave up 6 bases, with 7 bases separating them. The CDR3 nucleotides are TGTGCCAGCAGTGCGGGACCTGAAGCTTTCTTT. Its translation: CASSAGPEAFF.

Many counts were recorded for this clonotype. The genes are TRBV5-5 and TRBJ2-1; TRBD2 matches at 7 bases. V shed 0 bases and J 9 bases; nucleotides not matched to a gene: 3. Germline CDR1 and CDR2: SGHKS and YYEKEE (reference sequence). This CDR3 region has 13 residues. CDR3: CASSLGEGREQFF. The CDR3 DNA is TGTGCCAGCAGCTTGGGGGAGGGGCGTGAGCAGTTCTTC.

Many counts were recorded for this clonotype. This chain uses TRBV20-1 with TRBJ2-3; TRBD1 might be the D (6 bases). CDR1 is DFQATT, CDR2 SNEGSKA, per germline (reference sequence). Trimming removed 4 bases at V and 6 bases at J, with 14 bases between. CDR3 length: 13 residues. CDR3: CSANRVVGDTQYF. In DNA, the CDR3 is TGCAGTGCTAACAGGGTGGTAGGTGATACGCAGTATTTT.

This clonotype showed up many times. The genes are TRBV18 and TRBJ1-2; tentatively, D is TRBD1 (6 bases). There are 15 residues in the CDR3. Looked up from germline, CDR1 is KGHSH and CDR2 is LQKENI. V was cut by 4 bases and J by 2 bases, with 14 bases left in between. The CDR3 here is CASSLHPDRNYGYTF. DNA of the CDR3: TGTGCCAGCTCACTACACCCTGACAGGAACTATGGCTACACCTTC.

This chain joins TRBV12-3 or TRBV12-4 and TRBJ2-2, with TRBD1 identical over 8 bases. Trimming took 6 bases from V and 5 from J; bases not matched to a gene: 5. The CDR3 totals 14 residues. CDR3 in amino acids: CASSHQGATGELFF. The CDR3 coding sequence is TGTGCCAGCAGCCATCAGGGGGCAACCGGGGAGCTGTTTTTT.

V gene TRBV5-1 combines with J gene TRBJ2-3; D not resolved. This CDR3 region has 13 residues. V shed 5 bases and J shed 6 bases, with 13 bases lying between them. Germline CDR1 and CDR2: SGHRS and YFSETQ. The DNA for the CDR3 is TGCGCCAGCAGTCGGACCCTGGGGGATACGCAGTATTTT. As protein: CASSRTLGDTQYF.

The genes are TRBV18 and TRBJ1-1, with 7 positions matching TRBD1. The length of the CDR3 is 16 residues. J lost 1 base, V lost 6 bases, and 11 bases had no gene match. Germline V gene lookup returns CDR1 KGHSH and CDR2 LQKENI. CDR3 DNA sequence: TGTGCCAGCTCGATAATCGCGACAGGGTCGAACACTGAAGCTTTCTTT. Translated, it gives CASSIIATGSNTEAFF.

This clonotype was found many times. The V call is TRBV30, the J call TRBJ1-1, with D tentatively TRBD1 (6 bases). Trimming removed 4 bases from V and 12 bases from J, with 15 bases in between. The CDR3 sequence is 11 residues long. Looked up from germline, CDR1 is GTSNPN and CDR2 is SVGIG (reference sequence). CDR3 in amino acids: CAWKERGAPFF. Here the CDR3 DNA reads TGTGCCTGGAAAGAGAGGGGGGCACCTTTCTTT.

This chain links TRBV6-4 with TRBJ2-1; TRBD2 is a possible D gene (6 bases). This CDR3 region has 13 residues. Germline CDR1 is MRHNA and CDR2 is SNTAGT. Trimming stripped 6 bases from V and 6 bases from J, with 12 bases between. The CDR3 DNA reads as TGTGCCAGCAGCGCGGGACCCCTCAATGAGCAGTTCTTC. Amino acids: CASSAGPLNEQFF.

This clonotype appeared many times. The chain has TRBV3-2 and TRBJ2-7; the listed D gene, TRBD2, was not tested against the DNA. TRBV3-2 has pseudogene status. The CDR3 runs to 14 residues. The CDR3 reads CATLAGVSAYEQYF. The CDR3, as DNA: TGTGCCACTCTGGCGGGAGTTTCAGCCTACGAGCAGTACTTC.

This clonotype was found many times. This chain uses TRBV6-5 with TRBJ2-5; D gene ambiguous. CDR3 length: 15 amino acids. Per germline, CDR1 MNHEY and CDR2 SVGAGI. Trimming pared 2 bases from V and 1 base from J, leaving 11 bases between. CDR3 coding DNA: TGTGCCAGCAGTTACACCGGACGGATCCAAGAGACCCAGTACTTC. It codes for CASSYTGRIQETQYF.

As for this clonotype: A much larger clone differs by one base, so this may be a read error. This sequence joins TRBV30 and TRBJ2-1, with 10 positions matching TRBD2. Germline V gene lookup returns CDR1 GTSNPN and CDR2 SVGIG (reference sequence). This CDR3 is 12 amino acids long. V trimming: 8 bases; J trimming: 10 bases; junction bases outside the gene matches: 8. CDR3 in DNA: TGTGCCCGGAAGCGGGAGGGTTTCGAGCAGTTCTTC. This encodes CARKREGFEQFF.

V usage is TRBV6-1 and J usage is TRBJ1-5, with D possibly TRBD1 on 5 matching bases. The length of the CDR3 is 15 residues. Germline CDR1 is MNHNS and CDR2 is SASEGT. Trimming took 7 bases from V and 4 from J, leaving 17 bases between them. In nucleotides, the CDR3 is TGTGCCAGCACCGCGGGGCAGATAAAGAATCAGCCCCAGCATTTT. Amino acids: CASTAGQIKNQPQHF.

V usage is TRBV5-6 and J usage is TRBJ2-7, with D tentatively TRBD1 (5 bases). Germline V gene lookup returns CDR1 SGHDT and CDR2 YYEEEE. This CDR3 is 11 amino acids long. With 2 bases removed from V and 6 bases from J, the gap between germline ends came to 6 bases. The CDR3 DNA follows: TGTGCCAGCAGCTTCAGGGTCGAGCAGTACTTC. It specifies CASSFRVEQYF.

The CDR3 DNA reads TGCGCCAGCAGCGCCACGAGCTACAATGAGCAGTTCTTC. Amino acids: CASSATSYNEQFF. V is TRBV5-1 and J is TRBJ2-1, with D unresolved. The ends were cut back, 4 bases at V and 3 bases at J, with 8 bases in the middle. Per the germline V gene, CDR1 is SGHRS and CDR2 is YFSETQ. This CDR3 has 13 residues.

This clonotype was detected ten times or more. V is TRBV10-3 and J is TRBJ2-3; 7 nucleotides agree with TRBD2. The CDR3 extends over 15 amino acids. The V gene end was trimmed by 6 bases and the J gene end by 4 bases; junction bases not matched to a gene: 10. Germline V gene lookup returns CDR1 ENHRY and CDR2 SYGVKD. For the CDR3, the DNA is TGTGCCATCAGAGTTTCTAGCGGAACTTCAGATACGCAGTATTTT. Protein product: CAIRVSSGTSDTQYF.